These 6 T cell receptor beta chains were sequenced from one sample in a study of blood T cell repertoires in COVID-19. Using immunoSEQ multiplex PCR, the repertoire was profiled, and TCRdb retains in-frame clones only, with some absent. In the table there are around 81,000 clones, roughly four fifths of which are singletons. Material: peripheral blood. The receptor source for this set is a human donor in a cohort sampled during active COVID-19.

The J gene is TRBJ2-7, the V gene TRBV6-2 or TRBV6-3; TRBD2 matches 7 bases. CDR1 MNHEY and CDR2 SVGEGT come from the germline V gene. J gave up 2 bases and V 5 bases, and 9 bases lay outside the gene matches. This CDR3 is built from 15 residues. The DNA for the CDR3 is TGTGCCAGCAGTGGGACTATGCGGGGAACCTACGAGCAGTACTTC. Translated: CASSGTMRGTYEQYF.

This clone has only a few counts. J is TRBJ2-7 and V is TRBV12-3 or TRBV12-4; no clear D gene. The CDR3 length is 11 residues. Trimming took off 5 bases at V and 7 bases at J, with 9 bases between the two ends. CDR3 protein: CASSPKWEQYF. Here the CDR3 DNA reads TGTGCCAGCAGTCCTAAGTGGGAGCAGTACTTC.

J is TRBJ1-2 and V is TRBV12-3 or TRBV12-4, with D possibly matching TRBD1 (5 bases). The CDR3 has 13 residues. V dropped 5 bases and J dropped 8 bases, with 15 bases sitting between them. The CDR3 loop reads CASSPSGRVGYTF. The CDR3 nucleotides are TGTGCCAGCAGTCCCTCGGGCAGGGTAGGCTACACCTTC.

J is TRBJ1-1 and V is TRBV2, with D tentatively TRBD1 (5 bases). Germline V gives CDR1 SNHLY, CDR2 FYNNEI. V lost 8 bases and J 1 base, leaving 14 bases between the germline ends. The CDR3 length is 14 residues. This CDR3 is CASPQGWGNTEAFF. The CDR3 nucleotides read TGTGCCAGCCCCCAGGGATGGGGGAACACTGAAGCTTTCTTT.

The gene calls are TRBV5-1 and TRBJ2-5; 9 bases agree with TRBD1. V was pared by 4 bases and J by 5 bases, with 6 bases of the junction left unmatched. The V gene's germline CDR1 is SGHRS and CDR2 YFSETQ. The CDR3 contains 14 residues. The CDR3 region is CASSTGQGRETQYF. Written as DNA, the CDR3 is TGCGCCAGCAGCACGGGACAGGGTCGGGAGACCCAGTACTTC.

This clone was seen a handful of times. The chain is built from TRBV5-4 and TRBJ1-2, with D possibly TRBD1 on 6 matching bases. The V end lost 0 bases, the J end lost 8 bases, and 20 bases lay between the germline ends. The CDR3 length is 16 residues. Germline V CDR1 and CDR2: SGHNT, YYREEE (reference sequence). The DNA for the CDR3 is TGTGCCAGCAGCTTGGCCGGGACACGGGGCCGGGGAGGCTACACCTTC. This gives the protein CASSLAGTRGRGGYTF.